This T cell receptor beta chain originates from a study of blood T cell repertoires in COVID-19. Study as a whole: The origin of the acute and convalescent COVID-19 samples was the United States, Italy and Spain. T cells, B-cell-depleted T cells, or PBMCs supplied cDNA or gDNA.

In the original processing: Reference gene primer amplification in the assay estimated nucleated cell counts. The protocol was immunoSEQ multiplex PCR, while the TCRdb copy is restricted to in-frame clones and leaves out a portion. The D gene and trimming were derived from the DNA, and the V and J assignments and clone size from that table. Among over 95,000 clones, 79% were seen once, and the ten largest hold 15% to 20%. Trimming pared 0 bases from V and 8 bases from J, leaving 12 bases between. The CDR3 loop spans 14 amino acids. From germline, CDR1 is LGHNA and CDR2 YSLEER. The V and J genes are TRBV4-3 and TRBJ2-3, with D possibly matching TRBD1 (6 bases). The TCR originated in an elderly woman with active or convalescent COVID-19. The source material was peripheral blood. The DNA of the CDR3 is TGCGCCAGCAGCCAAGAGCACTCAGGGGCTACGCAGTATTTT. Translated: CASSQEHSGATQYF.